This TCR beta chain originates from a study of shared clonotypes between healthy human individuals. CDR3 length: 12 residues. Trimming removed 3 bases at V and 4 bases at J, with 4 bases between. Per the germline V gene, CDR1 is MNHNS and CDR2 is SASEGT. Assay used: immunoSEQ multiplex PCR; TCRdb lists only in-frame clones, some missing. This sample yields roughly 2 million clones, of which approximately 95% are seen a single time; under 0.15% belongs to the top ten. Whole-study results and caveats: Sharing of clonotypes among donors was expected to vary with sequencing depth.

This clone was seen a handful of times. Its antigen is not identified. J is TRBJ2-1 and V is TRBV6-1; no clear D gene. The clonotype comes from a man in his late teens or twenties in good health. Sequenced sample: naive CD4+ T cells sorted from blood. Subset here: CD45RA+ positively selected. The CDR3 region is CASSDRYNEQFF. DNA for the CDR3: TGTGCCAGCAGTGACCGATACAATGAGCAGTTCTTC.